These T cell receptor beta chains were read from a single sample in a study of T-cell memory formation after mild COVID-19. TCRdb re-derived calls from the 5' RACE reads in MiXCR, one entry per CDR3 protein. This table holds around 200,000 distinct CDR3 sequences, about 18% found once. What was sequenced was PBMCs or a T cell subset sorted from them (not recorded which). The receptors here all came from a man aged 18 to 29 who had mild COVID-19 (a few samples of this study predate the infection). Cell type and time point are not known. Each CDR3 is given with its conserved first and last residue. Fields, in order: CDR3 DNA, CDR3 protein, J gene, D gene, V gene, clone size. A D gene is named only where the DNA matches it firmly. Expanded clones are given a class, and other clones once, few, many or no size at all.

DNA: TGTGCCAGCAGTCGATGGGACAGCCGGAGGGATACGCAGTATTTT; CDR3: CASSRWDSRRDTQYF; J: TRBJ2-3; D: TRBD1; V: TRBV6-2/TRBV6-3; size: few
DNA: TGTGCCAGCAGCTTACCACACCGGGGGGACGGAGGGCCCCAGCATTTT; CDR3: CASSLPHRGDGGPQHF; J: TRBJ1-5; D: .; V: TRBV11-3; size: few
DNA: TGCGCCAGCAGCGGTGACAGCTTCTACGAGCAGTACTTC; CDR3: CASSGDSFYEQYF; J: TRBJ2-7; D: .; V: TRBV5-1; size: .
DNA: TGTGCCATTCAGGGTATTGGGACACCCCTCCACTTT; CDR3: CAIQGIGTPLHF; J: TRBJ1-6; D: .; V: TRBV10-3; size: few
DNA: TGCGCCAGCAGCTTGGGAGGCGGCACAGATACGCAGTATTTT; CDR3: CASSLGGGTDTQYF; J: TRBJ2-3; D: .; V: TRBV5-4; size: many
DNA: TGTGCCAGCAGTAGTAGCGGGGGGGCCTTCGGCTTC; CDR3: CASSSSGGAFGF; J: TRBJ2-1; D: TRBD2; V: TRBV12-3/TRBV12-4; size: few
DNA: TGTGCCAGCAGCCCCCGGCGGCAGGGGGCCGCTGAAAAACTGTTTTTT; CDR3: CASSPRRQGAAEKLFF; J: TRBJ1-4; D: TRBD1; V: TRBV7-8; size: .
DNA: TGTGCCAGCAGCTTTGGCGTAAGCGAGCAGTACTTC; CDR3: CASSFGVSEQYF; J: TRBJ2-7; D: .; V: TRBV7-2; size: .
DNA: TGCGCCAGCAGCCAAGAGGGACTAGCGGGCGCGAACACCGGGGAGCTGTTTTTT; CDR3: CASSQEGLAGANTGELFF; J: TRBJ2-2; D: TRBD2; V: TRBV4-3; size: .
DNA: TGTGCCAGCAGGCTACTACGGACAGGGGAAAGCAAGAGTGAAGCTTTCTTT; CDR3: CASRLLRTGESKSEAFF; J: TRBJ1-1; D: TRBD1; V: TRBV12-3/TRBV12-4; size: few
DNA: TGTGCCAGCAGCCTCCAATTTGGGGGGACTAGCGGGGTCAATGAGCAGTTCTTC; CDR3: CASSLQFGGTSGVNEQFF; J: TRBJ2-1; D: TRBD2; V: TRBV9; size: few
DNA: TGTGCCAGTAGGAACCGGAACTACGAGCAGTACTTC; CDR3: CASRNRNYEQYF; J: TRBJ2-7; D: .; V: TRBV19; size: few
DNA: TGTGCCAGCAGTTTACACTATGGCTACACCTTC; CDR3: CASSLHYGYTF; J: TRBJ1-2; D: .; V: TRBV12-3/TRBV12-4; size: many
DNA: TGCGCCAGCGCGGTCGGCCAGGGGGCAGTGGGGCAGTTCTTC; CDR3: CASAVGQGAVGQFF; J: TRBJ2-1; D: TRBD1; V: TRBV5-1; size: few
DNA: TGTGCCAGCAGTATACCGGGGGTCCAAGAGACCCAGTACTTC; CDR3: CASSIPGVQETQYF; J: TRBJ2-5; D: .; V: TRBV12-3/TRBV12-4; size: .
DNA: TGTGCCAGCAGTGAACAGGGGGCTGGGTACGAGCAGTACTTC; CDR3: CASSEQGAGYEQYF; J: TRBJ2-7; D: TRBD1; V: TRBV2; size: few
DNA: TGTGCCATCAGCGGACAGAGTTCTTCACCCCTCCACTTT; CDR3: CAISGQSSSPLHF; J: TRBJ1-6; D: .; V: TRBV10-3; size: .
DNA: TGCGCCAGCAGCGGGGGGACACTTCAAAACATTCAGTACTTC; CDR3: CASSGGTLQNIQYF; J: TRBJ2-4; D: .; V: TRBV5-1; size: many
DNA: TGTGCCAGCAGCTTGCAGGGCTACTATGGCTACACCTTC; CDR3: CASSLQGYYGYTF; J: TRBJ1-2; D: .; V: TRBV5-5; size: .
DNA: TGTGCCAGCAGTCCTAACAGGTTCACTGAAGCTTTCTTT; CDR3: CASSPNRFTEAFF; J: TRBJ1-1; D: .; V: TRBV27; size: few
DNA: TGTGCCAGCAGCTTGGGACATTGGGGGAAAAACATTCAGTACTTC; CDR3: CASSLGHWGKNIQYF; J: TRBJ2-4; D: .; V: TRBV11-2; size: .
DNA: TGTGCCAGCAGCCAGGATGGGACCCCGAAGCAGTTCTTC; CDR3: CASSQDGTPKQFF; J: TRBJ2-1; D: .; V: TRBV3-1; size: few
DNA: TGTGCCAGCAGCCATGCGAAAGAAGCTTTCTTT; CDR3: CASSHAKEAFF; J: TRBJ1-1; D: .; V: TRBV3-1; size: .
DNA: TGTGCCAGTAGGGATCGACAGAGGGACACTGAAGCTTTCTTT; CDR3: CASRDRQRDTEAFF; J: TRBJ1-1; D: .; V: TRBV19; size: few
DNA: TGTGCCAGCAGCCTCTTCAGGGTTGAGCAGTTCTTC; CDR3: CASSLFRVEQFF; J: TRBJ2-1; D: .; V: TRBV7-9; size: few
DNA: TGTGCCAGCAGCTTAGCGCGTATTAGGGGGCAAGAGACCCAGTACTTC; CDR3: CASSLARIRGQETQYF; J: TRBJ2-5; D: .; V: TRBV7-2; size: many
DNA: TGTGCCACCAGCGGCGGGACTTACTACACAGATACGCAGTATTTT; CDR3: CATSGGTYYTDTQYF; J: TRBJ2-3; D: .; V: TRBV15; size: once
DNA: TGCGCCAGCAGCTTGGCGCCTAGCGGTCCCACAGATACGCAGTATTTT; CDR3: CASSLAPSGPTDTQYF; J: TRBJ2-3; D: TRBD2; V: TRBV5-1; size: .
DNA: TGCGCCAGCAGCACGGGACTAGCCGGCACAGATACGCAGTATTTT; CDR3: CASSTGLAGTDTQYF; J: TRBJ2-3; D: TRBD2; V: TRBV5-1; size: few
DNA: TGTGCCAGTAGTAGGCAGGGGGCAACTGAAGCTTTCTTT; CDR3: CASSRQGATEAFF; J: TRBJ1-1; D: TRBD1; V: TRBV19; size: .
DNA: TGTGCCAGCAGTGACTCGGACACCTCAAACTATGGCTACACCTTC; CDR3: CASSDSDTSNYGYTF; J: TRBJ1-2; D: .; V: TRBV6-4; size: .
DNA: TGTGCCAGCAGCTTAGTGGGGGGCTACAATCAGCCCCAGCATTTT; CDR3: CASSLVGGYNQPQHF; J: TRBJ1-5; D: .; V: TRBV7-2; size: few
DNA: TGTGCCATCAGGACGGCGACAGATACGCAGTATTTT; CDR3: CAIRTATDTQYF; J: TRBJ2-3; D: .; V: TRBV12-3/TRBV12-4; size: .
DNA: TGTGCCAGCAGGCTCGGACTTTCTTTGTCCCAGTACTTC; CDR3: CASRLGLSLSQYF; J: TRBJ2-5; D: .; V: TRBV2; size: few
DNA: TGCGCCAGCAGCCGCCGGCTTTCAAATGAAAAACTGTTTTTT; CDR3: CASSRRLSNEKLFF; J: TRBJ1-4; D: .; V: TRBV4-1; size: many
DNA: TGCAGTGCTACTGTAGCGACCTCCTACAATGAGCAGTTCTTC; CDR3: CSATVATSYNEQFF; J: TRBJ2-1; D: .; V: TRBV20-1; size: .
DNA: TGTGCCACCAGCAGAGATGCTTACGAAGCTTTCTTT; CDR3: CATSRDAYEAFF; J: TRBJ1-1; D: .; V: TRBV15; size: few
DNA: TGTGCCAGCAGGAGGACAGGGTTTTCCAAAAACATTCAGTACTTC; CDR3: CASRRTGFSKNIQYF; J: TRBJ2-4; D: TRBD1; V: TRBV6-1; size: few
DNA: TGTGCTAGTGGCCGCAGGTCCTCTGGGGCCAACGTCCTGACTTTC; CDR3: CASGRRSSGANVLTF; J: TRBJ2-6; D: .; V: TRBV12-5; size: .
DNA: TGCAGCGTTAAAGAACCCACAGGGGGCGGGATAAACACCGGGGAGCTGTTTTTT; CDR3: CSVKEPTGGGINTGELFF; J: TRBJ2-2; D: TRBD1; V: TRBV29-1; size: few
DNA: TGTGCCAGCAGTCCAGGGTTATTTGGGCAGTACTTC; CDR3: CASSPGLFGQYF; J: TRBJ2-7; D: .; V: TRBV12-3/TRBV12-4; size: few
DNA: TGTGCCAGCAGCTTAACAAGGAGCGGGGGGACCTGGTACAATGAGCAGTTCTTC; CDR3: CASSLTRSGGTWYNEQFF; J: TRBJ2-1; D: TRBD2; V: TRBV7-3; size: .
DNA: TGTGCCAGCAGTACAGGAGAATATGGCTACACCTTC; CDR3: CASSTGEYGYTF; J: TRBJ1-2; D: .; V: TRBV6-5; size: .
DNA: TGTGCCAGCAGCAAAGAAAGGGACAGTTCTAACTATGGCTACACCTTC; CDR3: CASSKERDSSNYGYTF; J: TRBJ1-2; D: .; V: TRBV21-1; size: .
DNA: TGTGCCAGCAGCTTAAGTCAGGAGACCGGCTACACCTTC; CDR3: CASSLSQETGYTF; J: TRBJ1-2; D: .; V: TRBV7-3; size: .
DNA: TGTGCCAGCAGACTTAGCGGGGGGGGCGCAGATACGCAGTATTTT; CDR3: CASRLSGGGADTQYF; J: TRBJ2-3; D: TRBD2; V: TRBV4-2; size: .
DNA: TGCAGTCTCGGTGTCACAGATACGCAGTATTTT; CDR3: CSLGVTDTQYF; J: TRBJ2-3; D: .; V: TRBV20-1; size: few
DNA: TGTGCCAGCCGGGACAGGGTCTATGGCTACACCTTC; CDR3: CASRDRVYGYTF; J: TRBJ1-2; D: TRBD1; V: TRBV12-3/TRBV12-4; size: few
DNA: TGCAGCGTTTTCCGGGACAGTCACGAGCAGTACTTC; CDR3: CSVFRDSHEQYF; J: TRBJ2-7; D: TRBD1; V: TRBV29-1; size: .
DNA: TGTGCCAGCAGTTTAAGTCAGTTGAACACTGAAGCTTTCTTT; CDR3: CASSLSQLNTEAFF; J: TRBJ1-1; D: .; V: TRBV12-3/TRBV12-4; size: many
DNA: TGTGCCAGCAGCTTAGTAGGGGGCGCTAACCAGCCCCAGCATTTT; CDR3: CASSLVGGANQPQHF; J: TRBJ1-5; D: TRBD1; V: TRBV7-2; size: few
DNA: TGTGCCAGCAGCCGGGGGGGGTTCTCTGGGGCCAACGTCCTGACTTTC; CDR3: CASSRGGFSGANVLTF; J: TRBJ2-6; D: TRBD2; V: TRBV7-6; size: few
DNA: TGTGCCAGCAGCTCTAGCGGGGCCTACCTTAGCACAGATACGCAGTATTTT; CDR3: CASSSSGAYLSTDTQYF; J: TRBJ2-3; D: TRBD2; V: TRBV6-5; size: .
DNA: TGTGCCAGCAGCGTTAGCCGGGCGGATCAAGAGACCCAGTACTTC; CDR3: CASSVSRADQETQYF; J: TRBJ2-5; D: .; V: TRBV7-9; size: .
DNA: TGCGCCAGCAGCTTGGGGACAACGCAAGAGACCCAGTACTTC; CDR3: CASSLGTTQETQYF; J: TRBJ2-5; D: .; V: TRBV5-1; size: many
DNA: TGTGCCAGCAGCGCAATTTGGACGGACATCGGGACCCAGTACTTC; CDR3: CASSAIWTDIGTQYF; J: TRBJ2-5; D: .; V: TRBV3-1; size: few
DNA: TGTGCCAGCAGCTTAATAGGGGCCACTGAAGCTTTCTTT; CDR3: CASSLIGATEAFF; J: TRBJ1-1; D: .; V: TRBV7-2; size: .
DNA: TGCAGTGCGGCCAAGCTGTTAGCCAAAAACATTCAGTACTTC; CDR3: CSAAKLLAKNIQYF; J: TRBJ2-4; D: .; V: TRBV20-1; size: .
DNA: TGCAGCGTTAACTGGATAGCCGAGACCCAGTACTTC; CDR3: CSVNWIAETQYF; J: TRBJ2-5; D: .; V: TRBV29-1; size: .
DNA: TGTGCCAGCAGTTACAGGGCGTCGGCCCGGGGCAGCACCGGGGAGCTGTTTTTT; CDR3: CASSYRASARGSTGELFF; J: TRBJ2-2; D: .; V: TRBV6-5; size: few